This T cell receptor beta chain was identified in a study of CD8+ T cells in alopecia areata. Germline-derived CDR1 and CDR2 are NNHNN and SYGAGS (reference sequence). Trimming pared 3 bases from V and 1 base from J, leaving 7 bases between. CDR3 length: 14 residues. This clone was counted many times. Its antigen is currently unknown. These gene names are mouse names. The read terminates 4 residues before the CDR3 end, so the remaining end is supplied by the germline J gene. Using CD4, CD8alpha, NKG2D, NKG2ACE and other markers, pooled cutaneous lymph node cells were sorted. General study findings and limits: Mice gave a clearer picture of TCR sharing than patients did, possibly for HLA-related reasons.

Extraction of RNA preceded its reverse transcription into cDNA, which served as the sequencing template. The assay was immunoSEQ multiplex PCR, and TCRdb's table has in-frame clones only and misses some. This sample has 250,000 or so clones, each found more than once. The gene calls are TRBV13-2 and TRBJ2-2, with no clear D. The sequence derives from a C3H/HeJ mouse with alopecia areata. This mouse strain has H2-k as its MHC haplotype. Sequenced: CD4+ T cells sorted from a lymph node. The CDR3 reads CASGARQNTGQLYF. The DNA read from the CDR3 is TGTGCCAGCGGTGCCAGACAAAACACCGGG.